This T cell receptor beta chain was identified during a study of shared clonotypes between healthy human individuals. As for the study in general: Those who served as donors were a couple of women and a few men between the ages of 18 and 49.

The CDR3 spans 12 residues. The ends were cut back, 1 base at V and 13 bases at J, with 13 bases in the middle. Germline CDR1 is SGHAT and CDR2 is FQNNGV. On this clone: Its antigen is currently unknown.

Study-wide findings and caveats: Among the subsets, naive ones generally showed larger estimated richness than memory ones. When compared with the clonotypes that were shared by all four sorted-subset donors, the non-shared clonotypes turned out to have lower generation probabilities.

The authors' processing: ImmunoSEQ junction-only sequences lacked quality scores, so their filtering differed. Assay: immunoSEQ multiplex PCR; the TCRdb copy retains only in-frame clones and omits some. The V and J calls and the clone size are those of that table, but D and trimming were determined from the DNA. The data hold 850,000 to 1,100,000 clones, with approximately 80% observed a single time. Source material: memory CD4+ T cells from PBMCs. Specified subset: CD45RA-negative fraction. The chain is built from TRBV11-2 and TRBJ1-2; unclear D gene. This receptor was obtained from a man aged 18 to 30 in good health. Some clones in this sample may be carry-over from other donors' samples. The CDR3 nucleotides read TGTGCCAGCAGCTTAGTGTGGCGTCATTGCACCTTC. This codes for CASSLVWRHCTF.